This TCR beta chain was documented in a study of regulatory T cells in long-lasting Graves disease. In the study overall: Patients with persistent Graves' disease had over 5 years of antithyroid drugs and persistent TSH receptor antibodies.

V shed 3 bases, J shed 0 bases, and the junction held 11 bases outside the gene matches. Looked up from germline, CDR1 is ENHRY and CDR2 is SYGVKD. The CDR3 length is 17 residues. The time point denotes: persistent/refractory GD, antithyroid drugs over 5 years with positive TRAb. Following extraction of RNA from PBMCs, that RNA was used to make the TCR library. Building the TCR beta libraries relied on iRepertoire HTBI primers, and CDR3 regions underwent Arm-PCR. Original processing notes: Identification across samples found approximately 67 TRBV and 11 to 15 TRBJ segments. TCRdb analysed the multiplex PCR reads with MiXCR anew, one entry per CDR3 protein. The authors' filters were not applied to this entry. The sample holds about 430,000 distinct CDR3 sequences, 20% to 25% seen once. Findings of the study overall: Small numbers of samples may have cut accuracy. Newly diagnosed disease favored TRBV20-1 and TRBJ2-1 over persistent disease.

Remarks on this clonotype: The antigen is undetermined.

The specimen was peripheral blood mononuclear cells (PBMCs), collected when the disease was refractory, from a patient treated with antithyroid drugs. This sequence originates from a female donor with Graves disease. The chain has TRBV10-3 and TRBJ2-7; TRBD2 agrees at 7 bases. The CDR3 region has the DNA TGTGCCATCAGTGAAAACCCACCCGGGACTAACTCCTACGAGCAGTACTTC. Translated, it gives CAISENPPGTNSYEQYF.